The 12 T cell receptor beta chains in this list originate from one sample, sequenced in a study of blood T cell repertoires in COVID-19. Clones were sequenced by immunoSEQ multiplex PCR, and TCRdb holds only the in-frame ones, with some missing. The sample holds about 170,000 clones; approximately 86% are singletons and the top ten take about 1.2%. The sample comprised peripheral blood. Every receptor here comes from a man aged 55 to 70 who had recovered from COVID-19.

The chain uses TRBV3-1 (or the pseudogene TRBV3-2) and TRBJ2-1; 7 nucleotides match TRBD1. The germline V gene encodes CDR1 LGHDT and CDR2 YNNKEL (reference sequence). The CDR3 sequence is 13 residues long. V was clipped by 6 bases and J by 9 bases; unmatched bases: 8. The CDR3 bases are TGTGCCAGCAGTGCGACAGGGATTAGTGAGCAGTTCTTC. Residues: CASSATGISEQFF.

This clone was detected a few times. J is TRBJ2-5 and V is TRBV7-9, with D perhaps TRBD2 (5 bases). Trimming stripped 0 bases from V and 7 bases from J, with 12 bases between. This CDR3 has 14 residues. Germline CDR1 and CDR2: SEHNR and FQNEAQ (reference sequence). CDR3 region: CASSLAGSEGTQYF. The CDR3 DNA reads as TGTGCCAGCAGCTTAGCAGGGAGTGAGGGGACCCAGTACTTC.

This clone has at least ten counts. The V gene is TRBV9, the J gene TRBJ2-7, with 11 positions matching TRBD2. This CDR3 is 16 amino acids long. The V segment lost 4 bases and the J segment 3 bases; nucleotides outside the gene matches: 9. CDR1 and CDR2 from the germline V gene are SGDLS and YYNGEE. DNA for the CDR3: TGTGCCAGCAGCCCAGGACTAGCGGGCGACCTCTACGAGCAGTACTTC. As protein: CASSPGLAGDLYEQYF. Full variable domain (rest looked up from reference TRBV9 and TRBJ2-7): DSGVTQTPKHLITATGQRVTLRCSPRSGDLSVYWYQQSLDQGLQFLIQYYNGEERAKGNILERFSAQQFPDLHSELNLSSLELGDSALYFCASSPGLAGDLYEQYFGPGTRLTVT.

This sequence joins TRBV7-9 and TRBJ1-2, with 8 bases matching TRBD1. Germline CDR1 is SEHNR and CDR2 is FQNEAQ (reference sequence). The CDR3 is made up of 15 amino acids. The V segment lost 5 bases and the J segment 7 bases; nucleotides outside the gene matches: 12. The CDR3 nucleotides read TGTGCCAGCAGCGCCCCAGGGGGCGCAGGGCGTGGCTACACCTTC. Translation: CASSAPGGAGRGYTF.

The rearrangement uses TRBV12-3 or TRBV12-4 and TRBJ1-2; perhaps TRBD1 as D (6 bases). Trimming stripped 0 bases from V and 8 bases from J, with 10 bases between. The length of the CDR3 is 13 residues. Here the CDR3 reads CASSLAGAGGYTF. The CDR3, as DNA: TGTGCCAGCAGTTTAGCGGGGGCAGGCGGCTACACCTTC.

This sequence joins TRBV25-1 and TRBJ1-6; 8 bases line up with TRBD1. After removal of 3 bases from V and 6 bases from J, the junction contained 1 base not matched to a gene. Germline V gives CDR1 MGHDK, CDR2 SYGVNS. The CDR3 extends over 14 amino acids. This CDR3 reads CASSEQGANSPLHF. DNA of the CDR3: TGTGCCAGCAGTGAGCAGGGGGCTAATTCACCCCTCCACTTT.

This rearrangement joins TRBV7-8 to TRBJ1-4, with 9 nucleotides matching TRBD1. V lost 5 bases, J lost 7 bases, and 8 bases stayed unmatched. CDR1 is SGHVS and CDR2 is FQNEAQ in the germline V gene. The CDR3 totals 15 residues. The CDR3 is CASSPDRGGGEKLFF. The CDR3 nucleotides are TGTGCCAGCAGCCCGGACAGGGGTGGAGGTGAAAAACTGTTTTTT.

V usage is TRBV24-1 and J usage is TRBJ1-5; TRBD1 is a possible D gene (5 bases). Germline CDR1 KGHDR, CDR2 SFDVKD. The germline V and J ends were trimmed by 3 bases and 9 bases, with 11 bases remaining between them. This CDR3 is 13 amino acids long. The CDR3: CATSDTGGLPQHF. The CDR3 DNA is TGTGCCACCAGTGATACCGGGGGATTGCCCCAGCATTTT.

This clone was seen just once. The CDR3 coding sequence is TGCGCCAGCAGCTTAGGAGGGGCGGAATATGGCTACACCTTC. Amino acid sequence: CASSLGGAEYGYTF. The chain uses TRBV5-1 and TRBJ1-2; weak D call: TRBD1 (5 bases). The CDR3 length is 14 residues. The V gene lost 2 bases and the J gene lost 5 bases, with 13 bases spanning the gap. The germline CDR1 and CDR2 sequences are SGHRS and YFSETQ.

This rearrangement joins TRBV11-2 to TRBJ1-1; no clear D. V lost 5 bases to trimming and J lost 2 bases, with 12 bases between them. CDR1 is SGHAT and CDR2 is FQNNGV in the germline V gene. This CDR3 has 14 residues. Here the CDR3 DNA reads TGTGCCAGCAGCCTAACGCGGGTCAACACTGAAGCTTTCTTT. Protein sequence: CASSLTRVNTEAFF. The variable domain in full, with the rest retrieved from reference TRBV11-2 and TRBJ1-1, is EAGVAQSPRYKIIEKRQSVAFWCNPISGHATLYWYQQILGQGPKLLIQFQNNGVVDDSQLPKDRFSAERLKGVDSTLKIQPAKLEDSAVYLCASSLTRVNTEAFFGQGTRLTVV.

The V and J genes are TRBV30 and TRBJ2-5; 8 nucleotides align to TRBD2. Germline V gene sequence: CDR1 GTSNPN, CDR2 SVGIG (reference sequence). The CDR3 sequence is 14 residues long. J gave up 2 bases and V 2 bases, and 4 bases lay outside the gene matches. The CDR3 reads CAWSTTSGQETQYF. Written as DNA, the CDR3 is TGTGCCTGGAGTACTACTAGCGGACAAGAGACCCAGTACTTC.

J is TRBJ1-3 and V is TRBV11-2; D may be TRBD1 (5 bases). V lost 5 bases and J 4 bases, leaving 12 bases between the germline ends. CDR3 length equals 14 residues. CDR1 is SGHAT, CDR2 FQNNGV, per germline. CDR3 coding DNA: TGTGCCAGCAGCCCCTGGGGCCTAGGAAACACCATATATTTT. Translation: CASSPWGLGNTIYF.